A selection of T cell receptor beta chains follows, all from one sample in a study of T-cell memory formation after mild COVID-19. TCRdb re-called the 5' RACE reads through MiXCR, storing one row per CDR3 protein. This table has roughly 280,000 distinct CDR3 sequences, about 16% appearing once. Sequencing input: PBMCs or a T cell subset sorted from them (not recorded which). These receptors originate from a man aged 18 to 30 who had mild COVID-19 (a few samples of this study predate the infection). Cell type and time point are not known. CDR3s include the opening cysteine and the closing phenylalanine or tryptophan. The D gene is left open where the match is weak. Only part of the rows carry a size: once, few, many, or a class if the clone is expanded.

CDR3 length: 13; D gene: .; clone size: few; J gene: TRBJ2-3; V gene: TRBV20-1; CDR3 protein: CSARDPSTDTQYF; CDR3 DNA: TGCAGTGCTAGAGACCCTAGCACAGATACGCAGTATTTT
CDR3 length: 18; D gene: .; clone size: .; J gene: TRBJ1-6; V gene: TRBV4-3; CDR3 protein: CASSQDRGGGSYNSPLHF; CDR3 DNA: TGCGCCAGCAGCCAAGATCGGGGGGGTGGCTCCTATAATTCACCCCTCCACTTT
CDR3 length: 17; D gene: TRBD2; clone size: many; J gene: TRBJ2-5; V gene: TRBV4-2; CDR3 protein: CASSRDGSSGGYETQYF; CDR3 DNA: TGTGCCAGCAGCCGAGACGGTTCTAGCGGGGGTTATGAGACCCAGTACTTC
CDR3 length: 20; D gene: TRBD2; clone size: .; J gene: TRBJ2-1; V gene: TRBV20-1; CDR3 protein: CSARDLSPRTSGATGYEQFF; CDR3 DNA: TGCAGTGCTAGAGATCTGAGCCCACGGACTAGCGGGGCTACAGGGTATGAGCAGTTCTTC
CDR3 length: 14; D gene: .; clone size: .; J gene: TRBJ1-2; V gene: TRBV11-2; CDR3 protein: CASSLSGSNYGYTF; CDR3 DNA: TGTGCCAGCAGCCTATCTGGCTCGAACTATGGCTACACCTTC
CDR3 length: 15; D gene: .; clone size: .; J gene: TRBJ1-1; V gene: TRBV7-2; CDR3 protein: CASTPNSGMNTEAFF; CDR3 DNA: TGTGCCAGCACCCCAAATTCAGGGATGAACACTGAAGCTTTCTTT
CDR3 length: 17; D gene: TRBD1; clone size: few; J gene: TRBJ1-1; V gene: TRBV4-3; CDR3 protein: CASSQGVGQGAFTEAFF; CDR3 DNA: TGCGCCAGCAGCCAAGGGGTAGGGCAGGGGGCATTCACTGAAGCTTTCTTT
CDR3 length: 12; D gene: .; clone size: few; J gene: TRBJ1-1; V gene: TRBV20-1; CDR3 protein: CSAQAGNTEAFF; CDR3 DNA: TGCAGTGCCCAAGCAGGGAACACTGAAGCTTTCTTT
CDR3 length: 12; D gene: .; clone size: .; J gene: TRBJ1-1; V gene: TRBV7-9; CDR3 protein: CASSLGLTEAFF; CDR3 DNA: TGTGCCAGCAGCTTAGGGCTCACTGAAGCTTTCTTT
CDR3 length: 16; D gene: TRBD1; clone size: few; J gene: TRBJ2-1; V gene: TRBV7-6; CDR3 protein: CASSLGFGQGDNEQFF; CDR3 DNA: TGTGCCAGCAGCTTAGGTTTCGGACAGGGTGACAATGAGCAGTTCTTC
CDR3 length: 16; D gene: .; clone size: .; J gene: TRBJ1-4; V gene: TRBV6-5; CDR3 protein: CASSYSAGGLRIGLFF; CDR3 DNA: TGTGCCAGCAGTTACTCGGCCGGGGGCTTAAGGATAGGACTGTTTTTT